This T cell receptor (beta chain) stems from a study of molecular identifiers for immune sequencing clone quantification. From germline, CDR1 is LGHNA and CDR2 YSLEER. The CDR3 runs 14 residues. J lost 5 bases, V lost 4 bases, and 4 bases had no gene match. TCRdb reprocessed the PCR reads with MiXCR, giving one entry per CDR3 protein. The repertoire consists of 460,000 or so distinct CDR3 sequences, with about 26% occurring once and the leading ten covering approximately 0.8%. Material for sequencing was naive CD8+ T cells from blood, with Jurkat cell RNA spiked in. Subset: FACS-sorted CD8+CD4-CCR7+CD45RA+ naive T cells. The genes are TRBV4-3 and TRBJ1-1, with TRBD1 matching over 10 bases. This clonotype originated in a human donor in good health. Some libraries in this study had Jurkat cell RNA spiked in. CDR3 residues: CASSPGTGDTEAFF. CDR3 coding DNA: TGCGCCAGCAGCCCCGGGACAGGGGATACTGAAGCTTTCTTT.